Presented here are 22 T cell receptor beta chains from one specimen sequenced in a study of blood T cells in healthy people across ages. A second PCR of about 6 to 11 cycles used a sample-barcoded 5' primer and a J-beta primer mix. TCRdb reprocessed the 5' RACE reads with MiXCR, giving one entry per CDR3 protein. The sample lists about 640,000 distinct CDR3 sequences, under 70% occurring once. Sample: blood. The receptor source for this set is a man in his sixties in good health.

This chain links TRBV29-1 with TRBJ2-7; D unresolved. The CDR3 spans 13 residues. Trimming pared 5 bases from V and 7 bases from J, leaving 18 bases between. Germline assignment: CDR1 SQVTM and CDR2 ANQGSEA. Written as DNA, the CDR3 is TGCAGCGTTATGGGTCGGGCCCGCAAGGAGCAGTACTTC. Its translation is CSVMGRARKEQYF.

The rearrangement links TRBV9 to TRBJ2-7; 12 bases are shared with TRBD2. The CDR3 consists of 16 residues. Trimming took 0 bases from V and 2 from J; bases not matched to a gene: 3. CDR1 is SGDLS and CDR2 is YYNGEE in the germline V gene. The CDR3 loop is CASSVGPSGGAYEQYF. The CDR3 nucleotides read TGTGCCAGCAGCGTAGGCCCTAGCGGGGGGGCCTACGAGCAGTACTTC.

V gene TRBV5-6 combines with J gene TRBJ2-2; TRBD1 matches 9 bases. Germline-derived CDR1 and CDR2 are SGHDT and YYEEEE. The trim removed 5 bases at V and 3 bases at J, leaving 8 bases unmatched. The CDR3 is 16 residues long. DNA for the CDR3: TGTGCCAGCAGTTACTACAGGGGGCTATACACCGGGGAGCTGTTTTTT. It encodes CASSYYRGLYTGELFF.

This sequence joins TRBV20-1 and TRBJ1-2; D unclear. The length of the CDR3 is 13 residues. The V end lost 7 bases, the J end lost 2 bases, and 14 bases lay between the germline ends. Looked up from germline, CDR1 is DFQATT and CDR2 is SNEGSKA (reference sequence). Here the CDR3 DNA reads TGCAGTGTTAAGAACAAGACCAACTATGGCTACACCTTC. As protein: CSVKNKTNYGYTF.

The CDR3 loop is CASTRSQNFYEQYF. The CDR3 bases are TGTGCCAGCACCAGAAGCCAGAATTTCTACGAGCAGTACTTC. This sequence joins TRBV7-2 and TRBJ2-7; D not resolved. Trimming removed 7 bases at V and 3 bases at J, with 16 bases between. The CDR3 sequence is 14 residues long. The germline V gene encodes CDR1 SGHTA and CDR2 FQGNSA. Full variable domain (remainder filled in from reference TRBV7-2 and TRBJ2-7): GAGVSQSPSNKVTEKGKDVELRCDPISGHTALYWYRQSLGQGLEFLIYFQGNSAPDKSGLPSDRFSAERTGGSVSTLTIQRTQQEDSAVYLCASTRSQNFYEQYFGPGTRLTVT.

Turning to this clonotype: The junction shows a germline mismatch at one end, possibly a read error. This sequence joins TRBV20-1 and TRBJ2-7; tentative D call: TRBD1 (6 bases). Germline CDR1 is DFQATT and CDR2 is SNEGSKA (reference sequence). This CDR3 is built from 11 residues. The CDR3 nucleotides read TGCAGTGCAAGGACAGCCTACGGGCAGTACTTC. This gives the protein CSARTAYGQYF.

This clonotype was counted between two and nine times. The chain carries TRBV9 and TRBJ2-5; TRBD2 matches at 8 bases. The CDR3 is 16 amino acids. J gave up 2 bases and V 0 bases, and 6 bases lay outside the gene matches. Germline values: CDR1 SGDLS, CDR2 YYNGEE. The CDR3 protein is CASSVGVGGVQETQYF. In DNA, the CDR3 is TGTGCCAGCAGCGTAGGGGTCGGGGGGGTACAAGAGACCCAGTACTTC.

The chain employs TRBV7-9 and TRBJ1-1, with 8 positions matching TRBD1. CDR3 length: 15 amino acids. Germline lookup yields CDR1 SEHNR and CDR2 FQNEAQ (reference sequence). V was clipped by 5 bases and J by 1 base; unmatched bases: 6. The CDR3 protein is CASSTGTGQNTEAFF. The CDR3 bases are TGTGCCAGCAGCACCGGGACAGGTCAGAACACTGAAGCTTTCTTT.

The chain combines TRBV7-2 with TRBJ2-1; TRBD2 aligns across 13 bases. Trimming at V came to 2 bases and at J to 4 bases, leaving 5 bases not matched to a gene. The CDR3 is 17 amino acids. The germline V gene has CDR1 SGHTA and CDR2 FQGNSA. CDR3 region: CASSLRGLAGSYNEQFF. In DNA form, the CDR3 reads TGTGCCAGCAGCTTAAGGGGACTAGCGGGGTCGTACAATGAGCAGTTCTTC.

The chain links TRBV9 to TRBJ2-7, with a tentative D call TRBD2 (5 bases). V was shortened by 4 bases and J by 2 bases, with 22 bases between the two germline ends. CDR1 SGDLS and CDR2 YYNGEE come from the germline V gene. The CDR3 runs 17 residues. The DNA of the CDR3 is TGTGCCAGCAGCCCCCGAGCGGAGACAACTAGGACCTACGAGCAGTACTTC. Protein product: CASSPRAETTRTYEQYF.

At least ten counts were recorded for this clonotype. The chain recombines TRBV29-1 with TRBJ2-7; D possibly corresponds to TRBD2 (5 bases). CDR3 length: 11 residues. Deletions cut 3 bases from V and 2 bases from J, with 5 bases between. Germline V gene lookup returns CDR1 SQVTM and CDR2 ANQGSEA. This CDR3 is CSVEGAYEQYF. For the CDR3, the DNA is TGCAGCGTTGAGGGAGCCTACGAGCAGTACTTC.

The chain joins TRBV20-1 to TRBJ2-5; D gene uncertain. The V end was cut by 5 bases, the J end by 5 bases, with 15 bases between. The CDR3 is 13 amino acids. CDR1 and CDR2 from the germline V gene are DFQATT and SNEGSKA (reference sequence). CDR3 region: CSAGANRMETQYF. The DNA of the CDR3 is TGCAGTGCTGGTGCAAATAGAATGGAGACCCAGTACTTC.

The chain links TRBV29-1 to TRBJ1-2; 9 positions match TRBD1. V trimming: 4 bases; J trimming: 3 bases; junction bases outside the gene matches: 6. Germline CDR1 reads SQVTM; CDR2 reads ANQGSEA. This CDR3 comprises 14 residues. The CDR3 is CSVAPTGGDYGYTF. CDR3 nucleotide sequence: TGCAGCGTTGCCCCGACAGGGGGAGACTATGGCTACACCTTC.

J is TRBJ2-3 and V is TRBV18; D remains unclear. The CDR3 length is 15 residues. The ends were cut back, 1 base at V and 0 bases at J, with 8 bases in the middle. Germline CDR1 and CDR2: KGHSH and LQKENI. CDR3: CASSPRARSTDTQYF. CDR3 sequence (DNA): TGTGCCAGCTCACCACGGGCTAGGAGCACAGATACGCAGTATTTT.

This clonotype has more than one count but fewer than ten. J is TRBJ2-1 and V is TRBV27; D might be TRBD2 (5 bases). This CDR3 is 16 amino acids long. Germline loops: CDR1 MNHEY, CDR2 SMNVEV (reference sequence). Trimming stripped 1 base from V and 0 bases from J, with 10 bases between. The CDR3 DNA follows: TGTGCCAGCAGTTTATTCTCTCGGGGCTCCTACAATGAGCAGTTCTTC. It specifies CASSLFSRGSYNEQFF.

This sequence joins TRBV5-1 and TRBJ2-1, with TRBD2 as a possible D gene (6 bases). The CDR3 has 14 amino acids. Between the trimmed V and J ends, which lost 2 bases and 4 bases, there was a span of 10 bases. Looked up from germline, CDR1 is SGHRS and CDR2 is YFSETQ. CDR3 sequence: CASSFGTHYNEQFF. CDR3 in DNA: TGCGCCAGCAGCTTCGGGACTCATTACAATGAGCAGTTCTTC.

CDR3 amino acids: CASSQERGGVETQYF. The CDR3 DNA reads as TGTGCCAGCAGCCAAGAGCGGGGGGGCGTAGAGACCCAGTACTTC. V is TRBV3-1 and J is TRBJ2-5; 9 positions agree with TRBD2. CDR1 is LGHDT and CDR2 is YNNKEL in the germline V gene (reference sequence). J was trimmed by 4 bases and V by 0 bases; bases with no gene match: 3. The CDR3 extends over 15 amino acids.

The CDR3, as DNA: TGCGCCAGCAGTGAGTCGACTAGCGGGGGATCGAAACAGTACTTC. This codes for CASSESTSGGSKQYF. This chain connects TRBV10-1 to TRBJ2-7; 12 bases are shared with TRBD2. There are 15 residues in the CDR3. Germline CDR1 reads WNHNN; CDR2 reads SYGVQD (reference sequence). The trim removed 0 bases at V and 10 bases at J, leaving 7 bases unmatched.

This chain uses TRBV20-1 with TRBJ2-5; weak D call: TRBD2 (5 bases). Near its end, the DNA agrees better with TRBJ2-1, so the J call may be wrong. The CDR3 sequence is 14 residues long. CDR1 and CDR2 from the germline V gene are DFQATT and SNEGSKA (reference sequence). DNA of the CDR3: TGCAGTGCTAGAGATCGGGGTCACCAAGAGACCCAGTTCTTC. It codes for CSARDRGHQETQFF.

This clonotype has only a few counts. The chain couples TRBV12-3 or TRBV12-4 to TRBJ1-2; D perhaps matches TRBD1 (5 bases). Between the trimmed V and J ends, which lost 5 bases and 0 bases, there was a span of 10 bases. The CDR3 totals 14 residues. The CDR3 coding sequence is TGTGCCAGCAGTCCCGGACACCCTAACTATGGCTACACCTTC. Amino acid sequence: CASSPGHPNYGYTF.

The chain links TRBV6-1 to TRBJ2-3; 7 bases align to TRBD2. The CDR3 loop spans 14 amino acids. Trimming cost V 7 bases and J 0 bases; bases outside gene matches: 4. Germline V gene sequence: CDR1 MNHNS, CDR2 SASEGT. This chain's CDR3 is CASTMRESTDTQYF. The CDR3 DNA reads TGTGCCAGCACGATGCGGGAGAGCACAGATACGCAGTATTTT.

The CDR3 reads CASSVEMGNSPLHF. The CDR3 DNA sequence: TGTGCCAGCAGCGTAGAGATGGGTAATTCACCCCTCCACTTT. The rearrangement joins TRBV9 to TRBJ1-6; no clear D. Germline V gene data show CDR1 as SGDLS and CDR2 as YYNGEE. The V and J ends lost 0 bases and 6 bases respectively, with 7 bases between them. The CDR3 loop spans 14 amino acids.